This T cell receptor (beta chain) appears in the sequencing data of a study of T cell responses to AZD1222 COVID-19 vaccine (dated by TCRdb to the early 2020s). Regarding the complete study: TCR sequencing covered more than 230 trial participants: 200 to 220 given two doses of AZD1222 and 26 given two doses of MenACWY control vaccine. Trial participants were enrolled by age into subgroups of 18-55, 56-69 and 70-plus years, and around 150, 28 and 57 TCR-sequenced participants, respectively, were included in these subgroups.

Broad study findings and their caveats: After two AZD1222 doses, spike-specific TCR breadth and depth were significantly higher than at day 0 and than in MenACWY recipients. In the small 56-69-year group, the increase in depth fell short of significance, most likely because of low power. Nearly half of unique spike-specific TCRs reportedly recognized epitopes outside regions mutated in the B.1.351 and B.1.1.7 variants. No day 14 peak-response samples were available, so repertoires were characterized only after the peak T cell response. The vaccine-associated CD4 TCRs covered the entire spike protein, and the dominant responses fell in regions 160-218 and 743-854. Conclusions about previously exposed vaccinees are limited because only a handful of AZD1222 recipients were SARS-CoV-2 seropositive at baseline. Participants were mostly white British, with more females than males. The authors suggested clonal diversity may have been underestimated.

The intended sense of this specimen's time point label: about 28 days (+/-7) after the second vaccine dose. AZD1222 recipients whose second dose came at about 4 weeks and those whose second dose came at about 12 weeks were combined into one group, since spike-specific TCR depth and breadth did not differ between the two schedules. Samples from vaccinated people were obtained from the UK trials COV001 and COV002, which included a single-blind randomized controlled phase 2/3 trial of AZD1222 (ChAdOx1 nCoV-19) in healthy adults. Trial participant PBMC samples were collected at day 0 and day 28 after the second dose for TCRbeta chain sequencing. As concerns this clone: The antigen it binds to is not known. No base-level quality is on record; no much larger clone is a single base apart.

V loses 3 bases at its end and J loses 8 bases; junction bases beyond the gene matches: 11. The germline V gene sets CDR1 to MGHRA and CDR2 to YSYEKL. Taken from cysteine to phenylalanine, the CDR3 has 15 residues. The kept DNA is CDR3 alone, 45 bases in frame from the first base. The CDR3 regions of human TCRbeta chains were analyzed by immunosequencing. In the original analysis: Repertoire TCRs were matched against a reference library of SARS-CoV-2-specific TCRs generated with the MIRA antigen-specificity platform. Breadth was defined as the fraction of unique TCRs that were SARS-CoV-2-associated, and depth was defined as the fraction of total T cells that were SARS-CoV-2-associated. Using the MIRA data, each spike-specific TCR was mapped to the spike region that the TCR reacts to and placed in a CD4 or CD8 class. Log10-transformed breadth and depth values were compared by one-way ANOVA with Sidak's multiple comparisons tests. TCRdb limited this immuneACCESS table to in-frame rearrangements with V and J called. A share of clones is missing; checked studies link under half to unresolved V genes, and the rest is unexplained. Clonal size and the V and J genes are those of that table, whereas D and trimming came from the DNA. The sample table records 110,000 or so clones; 85% to 90% of these occur just once. The ten largest account for 44% of the sample.

The sample was peripheral blood, taken 28 days after the second AZD1222 dose. This TCR came from an adult who received the AZD1222 COVID-19 vaccine. This chain is built from TRBV4-1 and TRBJ1-2; 8 bases in the junction line up with TRBD1. This receptor carries the CDR3 CASSHPGQGSNGYTF. The sequenced DNA is TGCGCCAGCAGCCATCCCGGACAGGGATCTAACGGCTACACCTTC.